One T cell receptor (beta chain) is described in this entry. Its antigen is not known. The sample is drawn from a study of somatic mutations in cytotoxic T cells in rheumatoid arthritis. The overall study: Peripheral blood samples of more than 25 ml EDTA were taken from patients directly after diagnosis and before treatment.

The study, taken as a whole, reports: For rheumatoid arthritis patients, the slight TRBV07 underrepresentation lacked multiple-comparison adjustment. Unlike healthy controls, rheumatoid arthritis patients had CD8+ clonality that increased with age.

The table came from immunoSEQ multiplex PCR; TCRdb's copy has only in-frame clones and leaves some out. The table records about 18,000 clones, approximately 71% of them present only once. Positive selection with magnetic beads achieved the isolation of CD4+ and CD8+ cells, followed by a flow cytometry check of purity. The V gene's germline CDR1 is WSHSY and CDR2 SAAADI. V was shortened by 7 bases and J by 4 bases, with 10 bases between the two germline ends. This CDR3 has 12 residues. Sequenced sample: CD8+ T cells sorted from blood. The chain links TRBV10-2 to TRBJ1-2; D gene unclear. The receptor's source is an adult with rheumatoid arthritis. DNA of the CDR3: TGCGCCAGCACTCCAGACTTCTATGGCTACACCTTC. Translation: CASTPDFYGYTF.